This T cell receptor (beta chain) was identified during a study of cytotoxic CD8 clonotypes in ibrutinib-treated CLL. Findings and caveats of the study: Few clonotypes were public, and these shrank or held steady under treatment. The study sampled sustained-remission and progressing patients at different times. Clonality went higher at ibrutinib response and then dropped back toward baseline at progression.

The assay was immunoSEQ multiplex PCR, and TCRdb's table has in-frame clones only and misses some. This table has about 140,000 clones, approximately 80% appearing once. This CDR3 comprises 15 residues. Germline values: CDR1 SGHTA, CDR2 FQGNSA. Worth noting for this clone: Its target is not known. The junction differs from germline at one of its ends, possibly a read error.

This TCR was sampled from a human donor with chronic lymphocytic leukemia. J is TRBJ2-1 and V is TRBV7-2, with 12 nucleotides matching TRBD2. The material sequenced was PBMCs, taken after 36 months of ibrutinib treatment. The CDR3 here is CASSLAGGHYNEQFF. CDR3 in DNA: TGTGCCAGCAGCCTAGCGGGGGGGCATTACAATGAGCAGTTCTTC.